The 18 T cell receptor beta chains below all came from one sample that was sequenced in a study of human T cells and chemical hapten exposure. The time point is: patch test 1, 2 weeks after DPC sensitization. Described treatment: therapeutic diphenylcyclopropenone sensitization with weekly scalp DPC. A single record per CDR3 protein comes from TCRdb applying MiXCR to the RACE reads. Altogether approximately 400,000 distinct CDR3 sequences are present, nearly 5% being singletons, with the ten largest covering around 2.3%. This sample comprised whole blood, obtained in connection with sensitization to the hapten diphenylcyclopropenone (DPC). Receptor source: a woman aged 45-59 years with alopecia areata. Some clones in this sample may be carry-over from other donors' samples.

This clonotype was counted ten times or more. This sequence joins TRBV28 and TRBJ2-2; 8 nucleotides match TRBD1. Germline V gene data show CDR1 as MDHEN and CDR2 as SYDVKM. This CDR3 has 15 residues. The V segment lost 2 bases and the J segment 6 bases; nucleotides outside the gene matches: 5. The CDR3 coding sequence is TGTGCCAGCAGTTTACCGTTGGACAGGGCCGGGGAGCTGTTTTTT. Its protein product is CASSLPLDRAGELFF.

This clonotype was counted many times. This chain connects TRBV9 to TRBJ1-1; D is possibly TRBD1 (6 bases). This CDR3 comprises 16 residues. Trimming shortened V by 0 bases and J by 3 bases, and 15 bases separated the two germline ends. Germline CDR1 SGDLS, CDR2 YYNGEE. The CDR3 DNA follows: TGTGCCAGCAGCGTAGGGTTCACGGGGGGCCACACTGAAGCTTTCTTT. The encoded protein is CASSVGFTGGHTEAFF.

This clonotype was detected a few times. CDR3 nucleotide sequence: TGTGCCAGCAGCCTCCAGGCGACTTTCTACGAGCAGTACTTC. Protein: CASSLQATFYEQYF. This chain uses TRBV6-1 with TRBJ2-7; the D is unclear. V lost 6 bases to trimming and J lost 3 bases, with 15 bases between them. The CDR3 covers 14 residues. The V gene's germline CDR1 is MNHNS and CDR2 SASEGT.

The rearrangement uses TRBV6-6 and TRBJ2-5; D gene unclear. Trimming removed 3 bases at V and 1 base at J, with 9 bases between. Germline lookup yields CDR1 MNHNY and CDR2 SVGAGI (reference sequence). CDR3 length: 14 residues. CDR3 residues: CASSYAVVQETQYF. DNA of the CDR3: TGTGCCAGCAGTTATGCGGTAGTCCAAGAGACCCAGTACTTC.

This clonotype was seen repeatedly, ten times or more. V and J are TRBV11-3 and TRBJ2-2; 9 positions agree with TRBD2. V dropped 5 bases and J dropped 1; count of bases not matched to a gene: 2. There are 15 residues in the CDR3. Germline-derived CDR1 and CDR2 are SGHNT and YENEEA. The CDR3 DNA is TGTGCCAGCAGCCTTAGCGGGGGGAACACCGGGGAGCTGTTTTTT. Encoded protein: CASSLSGGNTGELFF. The full variable domain, in which reference TRBV11-3 and TRBJ2-2 provide the parts outside the CDR3, is EAGVVQSPRYKIIEKKQPVAFWCNPISGHNTLYWYLQNLGQGPELLIRYENEEAVDDSQLPKDRFSAERLKGVDSTLKIQPAELGDSAVYLCASSLSGGNTGELFFGEGSRLTVL.

This clonotype was counted many times. The chain is built from TRBV12-3 or TRBV12-4 and TRBJ1-4, with TRBD1 as a possible D gene (5 bases). V was trimmed by 5 bases and J by 5 bases, leaving 15 bases between them. This CDR3 comprises 15 residues. The CDR3 DNA reads as TGTGCCAGCAGTAAAGAAGGGACCGAGAATGAAAAACTGTTTTTT. It specifies CASSKEGTENEKLFF.

The gene calls are TRBV9 and TRBJ2-1; 8 bases line up with TRBD2. Germline CDR1 is SGDLS and CDR2 is YYNGEE. The V gene end was trimmed by 0 bases and the J gene end by 6 bases; junction bases not matched to a gene: 11. The CDR3 extends over 17 amino acids. The CDR3 DNA follows: TGTGCCAGCAGCGTAGTGGGGGGGACTAGTACTGGCAATGAGCAGTTCTTC. This translates into CASSVVGGTSTGNEQFF.

The chain has TRBV6-1 and TRBJ1-2, with 7 positions matching TRBD1. V lost 0 bases to trimming and J lost 4 bases; unmatched junction nucleotides: 2. Germline V gene lookup returns CDR1 MNHNS and CDR2 SASEGT. CDR3 length: 14 amino acids. In DNA, the CDR3 is TGTGCCAGCAGTGAAGCAGGACAGGCCTATGGCTACACCTTC. This gives the protein CASSEAGQAYGYTF.

This clonotype appeared a few times. This chain links TRBV6-5 with TRBJ2-2, with 9 bases that match TRBD2. The ends lost 6 bases at V and 1 base at J; junction bases unmatched: 9. The germline V gene has CDR1 MNHEY and CDR2 SVGAGI. This CDR3 region has 17 residues. The CDR3: CASSLRGTSMNTGELFF. In DNA form, the CDR3 reads TGTGCCAGCAGCCTACGGGGGACTAGCATGAACACCGGGGAGCTGTTTTTT.

This clonotype has just a few counts. The V and J genes are TRBV28 and TRBJ1-5; possible D gene TRBD1, 6 bases. Germline V CDR1 and CDR2: MDHEN, SYDVKM. The CDR3 contains 12 residues. The ends were cut back, 8 bases at V and 5 bases at J, with 10 bases in the middle. CDR3 DNA sequence: TGTGCCAGCTCGGCAGGGGATCAGCCCCAGCATTTT. It specifies CASSAGDQPQHF.

The CDR3 DNA reads as TGTGCCAGTTCTGACAGGGACTATGGCTACACCTTC. It translates to CASSDRDYGYTF. This chain uses TRBV12-3 or TRBV12-4 with TRBJ1-2, with 7 bases that match TRBD1. The CDR3 runs 12 residues. V lost 9 bases, J lost 3 bases, and 4 bases stayed unmatched.

This clonotype was counted a few times. This chain uses TRBV29-1 with TRBJ2-3; D not certain. Trimming pared 3 bases from V and 1 base from J, leaving 5 bases between. Germline CDR1 reads SQVTM; CDR2 reads ANQGSEA. The CDR3 spans 12 residues. This CDR3 reads CSVETGTDTQYF. The CDR3 DNA follows: TGCAGCGTTGAGACTGGCACAGATACGCAGTATTTT.

This clonotype was counted only a few times. In DNA, the CDR3 is TGCAGCGTTATATCATCAGGGGCCGGCAATGAGCAGTTCTTC. Protein product: CSVISSGAGNEQFF. V is TRBV29-1 and J is TRBJ2-1, with D possibly TRBD1 on 6 matching bases. Looked up from germline, CDR1 is SQVTM and CDR2 is ANQGSEA. The V end was cut by 5 bases, the J end by 6 bases, with 17 bases between. There are 14 residues in the CDR3.

This clonotype was counted a few times. The chain joins TRBV14 to TRBJ1-6; D not certain. CDR1 and CDR2 from the germline V gene are SGHDN and FVKESK. This CDR3 is 12 amino acids long. V lost 3 bases to trimming and J lost 11 bases, with 8 bases between them. CDR3 region: CASSQLRAPLHF. The CDR3 DNA sequence: TGTGCCAGCAGCCAGCTTAGGGCACCCCTCCACTTT.

This clonotype was picked up a small number of times. The V call is TRBV20-1, the J call TRBJ1-4, with D unclear. The V end was cut by 5 bases, the J end by 8 bases, with 12 bases between. CDR3 length: 12 amino acids. Per germline, CDR1 DFQATT and CDR2 SNEGSKA (reference sequence). CDR3 bases: TGCAGTGCTGAGGAGCGTAGGGAAAAACTGTTTTTT. Translated, it gives CSAEERREKLFF.

This clonotype came up many times. This rearrangement joins TRBV7-8 to TRBJ2-3; D ambiguous. Trimming stripped 5 bases from V and 0 bases from J, with 15 bases between. The CDR3 totals 16 residues. Germline values: CDR1 SGHVS, CDR2 FQNEAQ. CDR3: CASSPSRQPSTDTQYF. As DNA, the CDR3 is TGTGCCAGCAGCCCCTCCCGGCAGCCTAGCACAGATACGCAGTATTTT.

This clonotype was counted at least ten times. V gene TRBV30 combines with J gene TRBJ2-2, with unresolved D. V was shortened by 0 bases and J by 8 bases, with 7 bases between the two germline ends. The CDR3 length is 12 residues. The germline CDR1 and CDR2 sequences are GTSNPN and SVGIG (reference sequence). The CDR3 sequence is CAWSVRIGELFF. CDR3 DNA sequence: TGTGCCTGGAGTGTAAGGATTGGGGAGCTGTTTTTT.

In its sample, this clonotype was seen once. A much larger clone lies one base from this, so it may be a read error. The J gene is TRBJ1-1, the V gene TRBV27; D not resolved. Looked up from germline, CDR1 is MNHEY and CDR2 is SMNVEV (reference sequence). The V end lost 2 bases, the J end lost 3 bases, and 7 bases lay between the germline ends. The CDR3 is 13 residues long. In DNA, the CDR3 is TGTGCCAGCAGTTTACATCTGTACACTGAAGCTTTCTTT. The encoded protein is CASSLHLYTEAFF.